Listed here are 17 T cell receptor beta chains from one sample, sequenced in a study of cytomegalovirus exposure and HLA in healthy donors. 60 Vbeta and 13 Jbeta primers were used in PCR. The data were produced by immunoSEQ multiplex PCR, yet TCRdb's version contains in-frame clones alone and is incomplete. The sample records under 70,000 clones, approximately 82% being singletons. Sample: PBMCs. These receptors came from a man aged 50 to 60 in good health and CMV-seronegative.

This clone appeared a single time. This rearrangement joins TRBV19 to TRBJ1-2, with D maybe TRBD1 (6 bases). Trimming took off 4 bases at V and 7 bases at J, with 10 bases between the two ends. CDR1 is LNHDA, CDR2 SQIVND, per germline (reference sequence). The CDR3 contains 12 residues. DNA for the CDR3: TGTGCCAGTAGTACGCGGGGGGCTGGCTACACCTTC. Translation: CASSTRGAGYTF. The whole variable domain, filled in from reference TRBV19 and TRBJ1-2, reads DGGITQSPKYLFRKEGQNVTLSCEQNLNHDAMYWYRQDPGQGLRLIYYSQIVNDFQKGDIAEGYSVSREKKESFPLTVTSAQKNPTAFYLCASSTRGAGYTFGSGTRLTVV.

J is TRBJ2-5 and V is TRBV5-8; 7 positions agree with TRBD2. Germline V gene sequence: CDR1 SGHTS, CDR2 YDEGEE. CDR3 size: 12 residues. V lost 6 bases and J lost 5; bases outside the gene matches: 4. The CDR3, as DNA: TGTGCCAGCACCCGGGAGGAGGAGACCCAGTACTTC. Residues: CASTREEETQYF.

This rearrangement joins TRBV5-1 to TRBJ2-3, with TRBD2 matching over 15 bases. CDR1 SGHRS and CDR2 YFSETQ come from the germline V gene. This CDR3 region has 16 residues. V lost 3 bases and J lost 5; bases outside the gene matches: 4. CDR3 protein: CASSWTSGGAGDTQYF. CDR3 DNA sequence: TGCGCCAGCAGCTGGACTAGCGGGGGGGCTGGAGATACGCAGTATTTT.

This chain connects TRBV7-2 to TRBJ2-3; no definite D call. Per germline, CDR1 SGHTA and CDR2 FQGNSA. This CDR3 region has 15 residues. Trimming took 5 bases from V and 2 from J, leaving 14 bases between them. DNA of the CDR3: TGTGCCAGCAGCCGGATTGGCGGAGACACAGATACGCAGTATTTT. This encodes CASSRIGGDTDTQYF.

The rearrangement joins TRBV6-1 to TRBJ1-1; 7 nucleotides match TRBD1. CDR3 length: 16 amino acids. Looked up from germline, CDR1 is MNHNS and CDR2 is SASEGT. V shed 1 base and J 0 bases; nucleotides not matched to a gene: 5. CDR3 amino acids: CASSEGQGILNTEAFF. CDR3 nucleotides: TGTGCCAGCAGTGAAGGACAGGGAATTTTGAACACTGAAGCTTTCTTT.

V and J are TRBV19 and TRBJ2-3; the match to TRBD2 covers 8 bases. From germline, CDR1 is LNHDA and CDR2 SQIVND (reference sequence). The CDR3 has 13 residues. J lost 6 bases, V lost 4 bases, and 3 bases had no gene match. CDR3 sequence: CASSTSGFDTQYF. The CDR3 bases are TGTGCCAGTAGTACTAGCGGGTTTGATACGCAGTATTTT.

The chain carries TRBV4-3 and TRBJ2-1, with D possibly being TRBD2 (5 bases). This CDR3 has 13 amino acids. V shed 0 bases and J shed 7 bases, with 7 bases lying between them. CDR1 and CDR2 (germline): LGHNA, YSLEER. The CDR3 spells CASSQELANEQFF. The CDR3 coding sequence is TGCGCCAGCAGCCAAGAATTAGCGAATGAGCAGTTCTTC.

The chain employs TRBV19 and TRBJ2-3; D is perhaps TRBD1 (6 bases). V gave up 5 bases and J gave up 7 bases, with 16 bases separating them. This CDR3 comprises 14 residues. The V gene's germline CDR1 is LNHDA and CDR2 SQIVND (reference sequence). The CDR3 sequence: CASSLQGFLNTQYF. DNA for the CDR3: TGTGCCAGTAGTCTACAGGGATTTCTAAATACGCAGTATTTT.

CDR3 amino acids: CASSQTYSNQPQHF. CDR3 coding DNA: TGTGCCAGCAGTCAGACATATAGCAATCAGCCCCAGCATTTT. The chain couples TRBV2 to TRBJ1-5; D is unresolved. The germline V gene encodes CDR1 SNHLY and CDR2 FYNNEI. The CDR3 is made up of 14 amino acids. The ends were cut back, 5 bases at V and 0 bases at J, with 8 bases in the middle.

This clone was found a few times. The CDR3 loop reads CASSLDRGWSPLHF. The DNA for the CDR3 is TGTGCCAGCAGCTTAGATCGGGGGTGGTCACCCCTCCACTTT. The chain couples TRBV11-2 to TRBJ1-6; perhaps TRBD1 as D (5 bases). V was pared by 0 bases and J by 10 bases, with 10 bases between. CDR1 is SGHAT and CDR2 is FQNNGV in the germline V gene. The CDR3 sequence is 14 residues long.

V gene TRBV2 combines with J gene TRBJ2-7; 10 positions agree with TRBD1. Germline-derived CDR1 and CDR2 are SNHLY and FYNNEI. This CDR3 comprises 13 residues. J was trimmed by 7 bases and V by 6 bases; bases with no gene match: 6. Written as DNA, the CDR3 is TGTGCCAGCAGGGCGACAGGGGGCGCAGAGCAGTACTTC. The encoded protein is CASRATGGAEQYF.

The chain combines TRBV7-9 with TRBJ1-6; 8 positions agree with TRBD1. This CDR3 spans 15 amino acids. The germline V gene has CDR1 SEHNR and CDR2 FQNEAQ (reference sequence). J was trimmed by 7 bases and V by 1 base; bases with no gene match: 3. CDR3 loop: CASSLGQGLNSPLHF. The CDR3 coding sequence is TGTGCCAGCAGCTTAGGACAGGGGCTGAATTCACCCCTCCACTTT.

The rearrangement joins TRBV5-6 to TRBJ1-6; D is ambiguous. Trimming took 0 bases from V and 0 from J, leaving 10 bases between them. Germline values: CDR1 SGHDT, CDR2 YYEEEE. This CDR3 contains 17 residues. The CDR3, as DNA: TGTGCCAGCAGCTTGGATGCGGCGAGCTCCTATAATTCACCCCTCCACTTT. This encodes CASSLDAASSYNSPLHF.

This chain links TRBV7-9 with TRBJ1-2, with D possibly matching TRBD1 (6 bases). Trimming cost V 2 bases and J 4 bases, with 20 bases left between them. CDR3 size: 17 residues. Germline V gene lookup returns CDR1 SEHNR and CDR2 FQNEAQ (reference sequence). This CDR3 is CASSLRFSGEKGYGYTF. DNA for the CDR3: TGTGCCAGCAGCTTAAGATTCTCAGGGGAGAAGGGCTATGGCTACACCTTC.

The V and J genes are TRBV7-2 and TRBJ2-5, with 7 bases that match TRBD1. Per germline, CDR1 SGHTA and CDR2 FQGNSA. This CDR3 is 14 amino acids long. V lost 4 bases, J lost 5 bases, and 7 bases stayed unmatched. The CDR3 DNA follows: TGTGCCAGCAGCTCAAGGGGGCACGCGGAGACCCAGTACTTC. This sequence encodes CASSSRGHAETQYF.

The rearrangement joins TRBV7-6 to TRBJ2-7; possibly TRBD1 for D (5 bases). The CDR3 loop spans 15 amino acids. Germline-derived CDR1 and CDR2 are SGHVS and FNYEAQ. The V gene lost 5 bases and the J gene lost 5 bases, with 19 bases spanning the gap. The CDR3 is CASSPGTGPGDEQYF. In DNA form, the CDR3 reads TGTGCCAGCAGCCCAGGTACAGGTCCGGGCGACGAGCAGTACTTC.

The J gene is TRBJ1-5, the V gene TRBV7-8; 9 bases align to TRBD1. This CDR3 is 16 amino acids long. V was pared by 1 base and J by 6 bases, with 7 bases of the junction left unmatched. Per germline, CDR1 SGHVS and CDR2 FQNEAQ. DNA of the CDR3: TGTGCCAGCAGCTTAGAGGGGACAGGGTGGGGTCAGCCCCAGCATTTT. Translation gives CASSLEGTGWGQPQHF.